Sequencing of this TCR beta chain was carried out in a study of shared clonotypes between healthy human individuals. Overall study findings and caveats: Across subsets, estimated richness was generally greater for naive than for memory populations.

The CDR3 contains 16 residues. Germline values: CDR1 GTSNPN, CDR2 SVGIG (reference sequence). Trimming removed 2 bases from V and 1 base from J, with 18 bases in between. To note about this clone: Antigen unknown.

TCRdb's copy holds only in-frame clones and misses some; the assay was immunoSEQ multiplex PCR. Of some 500,000 clones listed, approximately 95% are singletons. Specimen: naive CD4+ T cells sorted from blood. Subset in this sample: CD45RA+ positively selected. V and J are TRBV30 and TRBJ2-7, with D perhaps TRBD2 (6 bases). The TCR comes from a woman under 40 in good health. The CDR3 is CAWSSLGGLISYEQYF. The CDR3 nucleotides read TGTGCCTGGAGTAGCCTCGGGGGTTTGATTTCCTACGAGCAGTACTTC.